This T cell receptor beta chain emerged from a study of blood T cell repertoires in COVID-19. Using immunoSEQ multiplex PCR, the repertoire was profiled, and TCRdb retains in-frame clones only, with some absent. The sample carries approximately 85,000 clones, 80% to 90% recorded once. Sequenced sample: peripheral blood. This receptor was obtained from a man over 45 with active or convalescent COVID-19.

The CDR3 coding sequence is TGTGCCAGCAGTTTGACAGGGAGTCCTGGGAATGAGCAGTTCTTC. The encoded protein is CASSLTGSPGNEQFF. V usage is TRBV27 and J usage is TRBJ2-1; TRBD1 matches 7 bases. Germline-derived CDR1 and CDR2 are MNHEY and SMNVEV (reference sequence). V shed 3 bases, J shed 7 bases, and the junction held 9 bases outside the gene matches. The CDR3 is 15 residues long.